The 21 T cell receptor beta chains in this list originate from one sample, sequenced in a study of technical replicates of blood from several donors. Some clones are missing from TCRdb's copy, which holds only in-frame ones; the method was immunoSEQ multiplex PCR. The sample includes approximately 93,000 clones, 90% to 95% of them seen just once. The sample consisted of T cells isolated from PBMCs. The receptors shown here come from a human donor in good health.

The chain recombines TRBV6-5 with TRBJ1-2; D not resolved. The V end lost 5 bases, the J end lost 4 bases, and 5 bases lay between the germline ends. The germline CDR1 and CDR2 sequences are MNHEY and SVGAGI. The CDR3 totals 11 residues. CDR3 sequence (DNA): TGTGCCAGCAGTAACAGCTATGGCTACACCTTC. Translating gives CASSNSYGYTF.

V is TRBV5-1 and J is TRBJ2-1, with 9 bases lining up with TRBD2. The CDR3 contains 16 residues. Germline V gene sequence: CDR1 SGHRS, CDR2 YFSETQ. V shed 0 bases and J 9 bases; nucleotides not matched to a gene: 10. The CDR3 region is CASSLAALAGTGEQFF. DNA of the CDR3: TGCGCCAGCAGCTTGGCCGCGCTAGCGGGGACCGGTGAGCAGTTCTTC.

The gene calls are TRBV6-1 and TRBJ1-2; D remains unclear. Germline lookup yields CDR1 MNHNS and CDR2 SASEGT. V was shortened by 2 bases and J by 4 bases, with 11 bases between the two germline ends. This CDR3 has 14 residues. The CDR3 sequence: CASSEYAIFYGYTF. The CDR3 DNA follows: TGTGCCAGCAGTGAATACGCGATCTTCTATGGCTACACCTTC.

This chain connects TRBV29-1 to TRBJ1-1; 7 nucleotides align to TRBD1. V shed 4 bases and J 0 bases; nucleotides not matched to a gene: 8. Germline values: CDR1 SQVTM, CDR2 ANQGSEA. This CDR3 spans 15 amino acids. CDR3 sequence: CSVGPGGIMNTEAFF. The CDR3 nucleotides read TGCAGCGTTGGGCCAGGGGGGATCATGAACACTGAAGCTTTCTTT.

The chain joins TRBV27 to TRBJ2-6; D gene unclear. CDR1 and CDR2 (germline): MNHEY, SMNVEV (reference sequence). The CDR3 extends over 15 amino acids. Trimming cost V 1 base and J 0 bases, with 4 bases left between them. CDR3 residues: CASSLWHSGANVLTF. The CDR3 DNA sequence: TGTGCCAGCAGTTTATGGCACTCTGGGGCCAACGTCCTGACTTTC.

The rearrangement joins TRBV7-9 to TRBJ2-7; D possibly corresponds to TRBD1 (6 bases). CDR1 and CDR2 (germline): SEHNR, FQNEAQ (reference sequence). CDR3 length equals 14 residues. V was cut by 5 bases and J by 2 bases, with 13 bases left in between. The CDR3 loop reads CASSVNTGTYEQYF. CDR3 sequence (DNA): TGTGCCAGCAGCGTTAACACAGGGACCTACGAGCAGTACTTC.

This clone was picked up a small number of times. V usage is TRBV4-1 and J usage is TRBJ1-2; no clear D. The V and J ends lost 0 bases and 8 bases respectively, with 7 bases between them. The CDR3 length is 12 residues. Germline V CDR1 and CDR2: MGHRA, YSYEKL. In nucleotides, the CDR3 is TGCGCCAGCAGCCAAGAGAGTCGGGGCTACACCTTC. Translated: CASSQESRGYTF.

This clone was found once. V usage is TRBV7-8 and J usage is TRBJ2-7; 11 bases agree with TRBD1. The CDR3 spans 15 residues. CDR1 is SGHVS, CDR2 FQNEAQ, per germline. The V and J ends lost 6 bases and 3 bases, in that order; junction bases with no gene match: 7. The CDR3 sequence is CASSLRTGGIYEQYF. The CDR3 DNA reads TGTGCCAGCAGTTTACGGACAGGGGGCATCTACGAGCAGTACTTC. The full variable domain, in which reference TRBV7-8 and TRBJ2-7 provide the parts outside the CDR3, is GAGVSQSPRYKVAKRGQDVALRCDPISGHVSLFWYQQALGQGPEFLTYFQNEAQLDKSGLPSDRFFAERPEGSVSTLKIQRTQQEDSAVYLCASSLRTGGIYEQYFGPGTRLTVT.

V gene TRBV6-1 combines with J gene TRBJ1-1, with D possibly matching TRBD1 (5 bases). The germline V gene has CDR1 MNHNS and CDR2 SASEGT. The CDR3 consists of 13 residues. The V end lost 9 bases, the J end lost 2 bases, and 13 bases lay between the germline ends. Here the CDR3 DNA reads TGTGCCAGTAGCTCAGGGCCCAACACTGAAGCTTTCTTT. This gives the protein CASSSGPNTEAFF.

This chain joins TRBV10-3 and TRBJ2-7; 9 bases align to TRBD1. CDR1 is ENHRY and CDR2 is SYGVKD in the germline V gene. CDR3 size: 15 residues. Trimming at V came to 6 bases and at J to 4 bases, leaving 10 bases not matched to a gene. The CDR3 reads CAIRKSWDREYEQYF. Written as DNA, the CDR3 is TGTGCCATCAGGAAGTCATGGGACAGGGAGTACGAGCAGTACTTC.

This clone appeared a single time. This chain uses TRBV27 with TRBJ1-1, with 9 bases fitting TRBD1. The germline V gene has CDR1 MNHEY and CDR2 SMNVEV (reference sequence). V dropped 5 bases and J dropped 8; count of bases not matched to a gene: 6. The CDR3 runs 13 residues. This CDR3 reads CASSPDRGREAFF. In nucleotides, the CDR3 is TGTGCCAGCAGTCCGGACAGGGGAAGGGAAGCTTTCTTT.

The V and J genes are TRBV2 and TRBJ2-1; D is ambiguous. CDR1 and CDR2 (germline): SNHLY, FYNNEI. V shed 4 bases and J shed 4 bases, with 5 bases lying between them. The CDR3 consists of 12 residues. The CDR3 nucleotides read TGTGCCAGCAGTGCCGCGTACAATGAGCAGTTCTTC. It codes for CASSAAYNEQFF.

The V call is TRBV5-4, the J call TRBJ2-7; 9 nucleotides match TRBD2. CDR3 size: 15 residues. Germline loops: CDR1 SGHNT, CDR2 YYREEE (reference sequence). V dropped 2 bases and J dropped 6; count of bases not matched to a gene: 9. CDR3 DNA sequence: TGTGCCAGCAGCTTAGGTTCTAGCGGGATCAGCGAGCAGTACTTC. Translating it yields CASSLGSSGISEQYF. Using reference TRBV5-4 and TRBJ2-7 for the parts outside the CDR3, the full variable domain is ETGVTQSPTHLIKTRGQQVTLRCSSQSGHNTVSWYQQALGQGPQFIFQYYREEENGRGNFPPRFSGLQFPNYSSELNVNALELDDSALYLCASSLGSSGISEQYFGPGTRLTVT.

The chain links TRBV30 to TRBJ2-6; the D gene is possibly TRBD1 (6 bases). V was shortened by 8 bases and J by 0 bases, with 20 bases between the two germline ends. Germline lookup yields CDR1 GTSNPN and CDR2 SVGIG (reference sequence). The CDR3 is 17 residues long. CDR3 loop: CASLIDRLPSGANVLTF. The CDR3 DNA follows: TGTGCCAGCCTAATAGACAGGCTACCCTCTGGGGCCAACGTCCTGACTTTC.

V is TRBV10-2 and J is TRBJ2-2; 7 nucleotides align to TRBD1. This CDR3 is 14 amino acids long. The trim removed 6 bases at V and 1 base at J, leaving 2 bases unmatched. Germline V gene lookup returns CDR1 WSHSY and CDR2 SAAADI. For the CDR3, the DNA is TGCGCCAGCAGGGGGACAGAGAACACCGGGGAGCTGTTTTTT. Its translation: CASRGTENTGELFF.

The chain uses TRBV19 and TRBJ2-5; a possible D gene is TRBD2 (5 bases). Germline-derived CDR1 and CDR2 are LNHDA and SQIVND (reference sequence). This CDR3 has 15 amino acids. V lost 4 bases and J 1 base, leaving 13 bases between the germline ends. CDR3: CASSRELSVQETQYF. The CDR3 DNA reads as TGTGCCAGTAGTAGGGAGCTATCGGTCCAAGAGACCCAGTACTTC.

The chain recombines TRBV5-8 with TRBJ1-1, with D possibly TRBD1 on 5 matching bases. This CDR3 is 13 amino acids long. Germline lookup yields CDR1 SGHTS and CDR2 YDEGEE. V was pared by 4 bases and J by 0 bases, with 7 bases between. CDR3 DNA sequence: TGTGCCAGCAGCAAGACAGTGAACACTGAAGCTTTCTTT. It yields the protein CASSKTVNTEAFF.

The chain uses TRBV5-6 and TRBJ2-7; 8 nucleotides match TRBD2. Germline lookup yields CDR1 SGHDT and CDR2 YYEEEE. CDR3 length: 15 residues. V lost 0 bases, J lost 2 bases, and 4 bases stayed unmatched. CDR3 bases: TGTGCCAGCAGCTTGGGCGGGGGGTTACCCTACGAGCAGTACTTC. Amino acid sequence: CASSLGGGLPYEQYF.

The table lists this clone with a few counts. The chain employs TRBV27 and TRBJ1-1; 8 nucleotides agree with TRBD1. The CDR3 contains 14 residues. The germline V gene encodes CDR1 MNHEY and CDR2 SMNVEV (reference sequence). The J segment lost 1 base and the V segment lost 6 bases, leaving 4 bases of the junction unmatched. CDR3 sequence: CASRPGTGNTEAFF. In DNA, the CDR3 is TGTGCCAGCAGGCCCGGGACAGGGAACACTGAAGCTTTCTTT.

The chain recombines TRBV28 with TRBJ1-4; 10 positions match TRBD1. The V segment lost 6 bases and the J segment 3 bases; nucleotides outside the gene matches: 10. The CDR3 has 17 residues. Germline CDR1 reads MDHEN; CDR2 reads SYDVKM. CDR3 residues: CASRSGTGEGPNEKLFF. The CDR3 DNA sequence: TGTGCCAGCAGATCCGGGACAGGGGAGGGTCCTAATGAAAAACTGTTTTTT.

This clone was observed a single time. The V gene is TRBV30, the J gene TRBJ1-3, with D possibly being TRBD1 (5 bases). Germline V gives CDR1 GTSNPN, CDR2 SVGIG (reference sequence). V was pared by 4 bases and J by 1 base, with 8 bases between. This CDR3 is built from 13 residues. DNA of the CDR3: TGTGCCTGGATTCCAGGGTCTGGAAACACCATATATTTT. This encodes CAWIPGSGNTIYF.